Listed below are T cell receptor beta chains from one sample, sequenced in a study of PD-1 blockade in classical Hodgkin lymphoma. Libraries were prepared by immunoSEQ multiplex PCR; TCRdb keeps only in-frame clonotypes and omits some of them. The repertoire has about 13,000 clones, 80% to 95% of them found once; the top ten carry 20%. The sequenced sample was peripheral blood mononuclear cells (PBMCs), obtained at baseline. The receptors were gathered from a human donor with classical Hodgkin lymphoma. Both conserved end residues are part of each CDR3. Fields, in order: V gene, J gene, D gene, CDR3 protein. A D gene is named only where the DNA matches it firmly.

v_call: TRBV5-8
j_call: TRBJ2-1
d_call: -
cdr3_aa: CASSYSYNEQFF

v_call: TRBV12-5
j_call: TRBJ2-1
d_call: -
cdr3_aa: CASGKAQGGGTNEQFF

v_call: TRBV6-5
j_call: TRBJ1-1
d_call: -
cdr3_aa: CASYGNLNTEAFF

v_call: TRBV7-5
j_call: TRBJ2-7
d_call: -
cdr3_aa: CVRSLLSGPSYEQYF

v_call: TRBV19
j_call: TRBJ1-5
d_call: -
cdr3_aa: CASSIATVIKRPQHF

v_call: TRBV5-1
j_call: TRBJ2-2
d_call: TRBD2
cdr3_aa: CASSLGLADTGELFF

v_call: TRBV19
j_call: TRBJ2-3
d_call: TRBD2
cdr3_aa: CASSIDAVVGTSWDTQYF

v_call: TRBV4-1
j_call: TRBJ2-3
d_call: TRBD2
cdr3_aa: CASSRQGLAGNTDTQYF

v_call: TRBV2
j_call: TRBJ1-2
d_call: -
cdr3_aa: CASTPGRRRLTF

v_call: TRBV30
j_call: TRBJ2-7
d_call: -
cdr3_aa: CAWTRGGANSYEQYF

v_call: TRBV29-1
j_call: TRBJ2-1
d_call: TRBD2
cdr3_aa: CSAAGLGVWNEQFF

v_call: TRBV5-1
j_call: TRBJ2-5
d_call: -
cdr3_aa: CASSFEETQYF

v_call: TRBV5-1
j_call: TRBJ1-2
d_call: -
cdr3_aa: CASSPVLQGVYGYTF

v_call: TRBV7-9
j_call: TRBJ2-3
d_call: -
cdr3_aa: CASSPRLTDTQYF

v_call: TRBV7-3
j_call: TRBJ2-3
d_call: TRBD2
cdr3_aa: CASSLAGGLDTQYF

v_call: TRBV14
j_call: TRBJ1-1
d_call: -
cdr3_aa: CASSEIFMNTEAFF

v_call: TRBV19
j_call: TRBJ2-1
d_call: TRBD2
cdr3_aa: CASSIYPAGGVAWEQFF

v_call: TRBV5-6
j_call: TRBJ2-3
d_call: TRBD1
cdr3_aa: CASSWDRVGTDTQYF

v_call: TRBV7-3
j_call: TRBJ1-3
d_call: -
cdr3_aa: CASRPLENTIYF

v_call: TRBV27
j_call: TRBJ2-5
d_call: TRBD2
cdr3_aa: CASSSSPWAGGLETQYF

v_call: TRBV5-3
j_call: TRBJ2-7
d_call: -
cdr3_aa: CARSLMPAAYEQYF

v_call: TRBV6-1
j_call: TRBJ1-4
d_call: -
cdr3_aa: CASSGRQALNEKLFF

v_call: TRBV9
j_call: TRBJ2-6
d_call: TRBD1
cdr3_aa: CASSGRDRGTGANVLTF

v_call: TRBV10-1
j_call: TRBJ1-5
d_call: TRBD1
cdr3_aa: CASSEGQSNQPQHF

v_call: TRBV5-1
j_call: TRBJ1-1
d_call: TRBD1
cdr3_aa: CASSLQGSLTEAFF

v_call: TRBV19
j_call: TRBJ1-3
d_call: -
cdr3_aa: CATRTGDSGNTIYF

v_call: TRBV19
j_call: TRBJ1-4
d_call: TRBD1
cdr3_aa: CASSATGSLFF

v_call: TRBV7-6
j_call: TRBJ1-2
d_call: -
cdr3_aa: CASSPPGAGSFNYGYTF

v_call: TRBV20-1
j_call: TRBJ1-1
d_call: TRBD1
cdr3_aa: CSASGTGGSFF

v_call: TRBV5-6
j_call: TRBJ2-5
d_call: -
cdr3_aa: CASSSSGAPTQYF